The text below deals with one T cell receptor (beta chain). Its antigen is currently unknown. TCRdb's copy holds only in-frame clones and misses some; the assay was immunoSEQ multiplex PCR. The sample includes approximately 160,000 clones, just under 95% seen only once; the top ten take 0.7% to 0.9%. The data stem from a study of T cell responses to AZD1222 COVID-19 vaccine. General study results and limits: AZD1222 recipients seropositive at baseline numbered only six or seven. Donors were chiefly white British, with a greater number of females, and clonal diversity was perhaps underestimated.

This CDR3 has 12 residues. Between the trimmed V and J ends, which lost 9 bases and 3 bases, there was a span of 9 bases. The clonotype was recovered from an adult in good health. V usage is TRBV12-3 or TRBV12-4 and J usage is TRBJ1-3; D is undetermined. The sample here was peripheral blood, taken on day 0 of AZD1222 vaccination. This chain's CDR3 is CASGDYGNTIYF. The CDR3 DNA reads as TGTGCCAGTGGGGATTATGGAAACACCATATATTTT.